Reported below is one TCR beta chain. Its antigen is not known. J gave up 0 bases and V 6 bases, and 15 bases lay outside the gene matches. Germline values: CDR1 MNHEY, CDR2 SMNVEV (reference sequence). The CDR3 covers 19 residues. The data were obtained in a study of T cell responses to AZD1222 COVID-19 vaccine. Whole-study context: Second doses that came at about 4 or about 12 weeks were put together.

The table came from immunoSEQ multiplex PCR; TCRdb's copy has only in-frame clones and leaves some out. The sample lists some 120,000 clones, roughly 93% occurring once. Broader study findings: The study identified only a handful of AZD1222 recipients as seropositive at baseline. Sampling that yielded the repertoires occurred only after the peak T cell response. Dominant CD4 TCR responses targeted spike regions 160-218 and 743-854.

V usage is TRBV27 and J usage is TRBJ1-5, with 9 bases fitting TRBD1. This TCR came from an adult in good health. This specimen consisted of peripheral blood, obtained on day 0 of AZD1222 vaccination. For the CDR3, the DNA is TGTGCCAGCAGCCCATTAGGGACAGGGTCTGTCTATAGCAATCAGCCCCAGCATTTT. This gives the protein CASSPLGTGSVYSNQPQHF.